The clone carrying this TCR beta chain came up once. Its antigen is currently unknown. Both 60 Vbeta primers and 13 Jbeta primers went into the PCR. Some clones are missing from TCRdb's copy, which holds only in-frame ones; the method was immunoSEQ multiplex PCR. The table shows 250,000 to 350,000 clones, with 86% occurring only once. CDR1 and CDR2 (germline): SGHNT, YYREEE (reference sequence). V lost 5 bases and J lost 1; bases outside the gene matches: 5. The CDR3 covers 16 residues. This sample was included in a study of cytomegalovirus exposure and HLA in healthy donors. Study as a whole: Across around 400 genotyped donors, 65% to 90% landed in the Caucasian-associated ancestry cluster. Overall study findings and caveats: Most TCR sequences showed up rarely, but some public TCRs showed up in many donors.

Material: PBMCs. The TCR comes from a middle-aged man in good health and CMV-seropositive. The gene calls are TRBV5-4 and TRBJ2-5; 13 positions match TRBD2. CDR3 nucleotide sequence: TGTGCCAGCAGGGGTGGACTAGCGGGAGTCCAAGAGACCCAGTACTTC. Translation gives CASRGGLAGVQETQYF.